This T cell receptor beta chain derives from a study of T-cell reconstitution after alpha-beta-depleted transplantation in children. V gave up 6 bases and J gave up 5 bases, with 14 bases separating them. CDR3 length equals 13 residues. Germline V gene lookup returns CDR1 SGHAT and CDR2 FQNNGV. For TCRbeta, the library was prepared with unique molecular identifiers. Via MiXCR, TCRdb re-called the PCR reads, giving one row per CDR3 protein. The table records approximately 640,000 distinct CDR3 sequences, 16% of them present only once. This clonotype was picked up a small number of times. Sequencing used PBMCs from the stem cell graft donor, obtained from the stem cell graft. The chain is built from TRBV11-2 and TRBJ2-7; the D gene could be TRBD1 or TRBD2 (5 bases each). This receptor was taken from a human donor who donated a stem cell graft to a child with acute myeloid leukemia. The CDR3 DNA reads TGTGCCAGCAGTCAGAGTAGGGACGACGAGCAGTACGTC. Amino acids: CASSQSRDDEQYV.